This T cell receptor (beta chain) is drawn from a study of CD8 T cells in Susac syndrome. Random-hexamer reverse transcription was applied to about 0.45 to 1 ug RNA. Coverage of TCR beta CDR3 amplification by immunoSEQ multiplex PCR extended to 54 Vbeta and 13 Jbeta. TCRdb independently ran MiXCR on the immunoSEQ multiplex PCR reads; one entry per CDR3 protein. The sample carries 200,000 to 300,000 distinct CDR3 sequences, just over 90% recorded once. Relapsing-remitting disease, either stable or active, was present in the treatment-naive patients who were the multiple sclerosis controls. This clonotype was observed a single time. Germline CDR1 and CDR2: SGHNT and YYREEE (reference sequence). The CDR3 runs to 16 residues. Deletions cut 0 bases from V and 2 bases from J, with 12 bases between.

The TCR was taken from a human donor with multiple sclerosis. Sequenced input: CD4+ T cells from PBMCs. This chain joins TRBV5-4 and TRBJ2-1, with TRBD2 as a possible D gene (5 bases). The CDR3, as DNA: TGTGCCAGCAGCTTGGCCGGAGCGGAAACCTACAATGAGCAGTTCTTC. This sequence encodes CASSLAGAETYNEQFF.